These 13 T cell receptor beta chains were sequenced from one sample in a study of technical replicates of blood from several donors (dated by TCRdb to the late 2010s). The library was built by means of the immunoSEQ multiplex PCR assay. TCRdb obtained this table from immuneACCESS and retained in-frame rearrangements with V and J assigned. These tables miss some clones; where compared with another copy, unresolved V genes account for less than half of the shortfall, and the remainder is unexplained. For this sample the table gives 87,000 or so clones, of which about 92% were detected only once. 0.27% of the sample rests with the top ten. Sample: T cells isolated from PBMCs. All receptors come from a human donor in good health.

This sequence joins TRBV11-2 and TRBJ2-7; TRBD2 is a possible D gene (5 bases). Trimming shortened V by 1 base and J by 2 bases, and 9 bases separated the two germline ends. This CDR3 has 14 residues. Germline-derived CDR1 and CDR2 are SGHAT and FQNNGV. The CDR3 DNA reads as TGTGCCAGCAGCTTAGGGCTAGCTACCTACGAGCAGTACTTC. The encoded protein is CASSLGLATYEQYF.

J is TRBJ2-2 and V is TRBV11-2, with 10 bases aligning to TRBD2. This CDR3 comprises 16 residues. Germline V gene lookup returns CDR1 SGHAT and CDR2 FQNNGV. J gave up 1 base and V 5 bases, and 4 bases lay outside the gene matches. In DNA form, the CDR3 reads TGTGCCAGCAGCGAGTTAGCGGGGGGGAACACCGGGGAGCTGTTTTTT. It yields the protein CASSELAGGNTGELFF.

The chain employs TRBV11-3 and TRBJ2-1; TRBD2 matches at 10 bases. The CDR3 extends over 16 amino acids. Germline assignment: CDR1 SGHNT and CDR2 YENEEA. The ends lost 5 bases at V and 7 bases at J; junction bases unmatched: 11. The CDR3 loop reads CASSLTPAGGPNEQFF. The CDR3 nucleotides are TGTGCCAGCAGCCTAACCCCAGCGGGAGGGCCTAATGAGCAGTTCTTC.

The genes are TRBV29-1 and TRBJ1-1, with D possibly being TRBD1 (5 bases). There are 14 residues in the CDR3. Trimming took 6 bases from V and 1 from J, leaving 15 bases between them. Germline CDR1 reads SQVTM; CDR2 reads ANQGSEA. Here the CDR3 DNA reads TGCAGCGTAGTAACTTTGGACAAGAACACTGAAGCTTTCTTT. Protein: CSVVTLDKNTEAFF.

This chain connects TRBV29-1 to TRBJ2-1; D may be TRBD2 (6 bases). The V gene lost 4 bases and the J gene lost 5 bases, with 21 bases spanning the gap. CDR1 and CDR2 (germline): SQVTM, ANQGSEA. This CDR3 is 16 amino acids long. The CDR3 DNA follows: TGCAGCGTTGGGGCCGTAACTAGCTACCCTCACAATGAGCAGTTCTTC. The encoded protein is CSVGAVTSYPHNEQFF.

CDR3 nucleotide sequence: TGCGCCAGCAGCTTGGAAAAGACAGCCCGCTCCTACGAGCAGTACTTC. It specifies CASSLEKTARSYEQYF. The chain combines TRBV5-1 with TRBJ2-7; a weak D match, TRBD1 (5 bases). V lost 0 bases, J lost 0 bases, and 13 bases lay in between. Germline CDR1 reads SGHRS; CDR2 reads YFSETQ. The CDR3 is 16 residues long.

The genes are TRBV27 and TRBJ2-1, with unresolved D. CDR3 length equals 14 residues. With 4 bases removed from V and 2 bases from J, the gap between germline ends came to 9 bases. In germline, CDR1 is MNHEY, CDR2 SMNVEV (reference sequence). CDR3 residues: CASSSHYAYNEQFF. The CDR3 DNA reads TGTGCCAGCAGTTCCCACTATGCCTACAATGAGCAGTTCTTC.

The V gene is TRBV29-1, the J gene TRBJ1-1; TRBD1 might be the D (6 bases). Looked up from germline, CDR1 is SQVTM and CDR2 is ANQGSEA. The CDR3 extends over 17 amino acids. V was trimmed by 4 bases and J by 1 base, leaving 22 bases between them. CDR3 protein: CSVGYLRGQDPNTEAFF. In DNA form, the CDR3 reads TGCAGCGTTGGGTATCTCAGGGGTCAAGACCCGAACACTGAAGCTTTCTTT.

The chain has TRBV7-6 and TRBJ2-1; TRBD2 matches 9 bases. Germline CDR1 SGHVS, CDR2 FNYEAQ. The CDR3 totals 15 residues. Losses at the gene ends were 4 bases for V and 9 bases for J; bases not matched to a gene: 10. The CDR3 sequence is CASSSLAGTGIEQFF. The DNA of the CDR3 is TGTGCCAGCAGCTCGCTAGCGGGGACGGGCATTGAGCAGTTCTTC.

The chain employs TRBV13 and TRBJ2-1, with D unresolved. The V gene's germline CDR1 is PRHDT and CDR2 FYEKMQ (reference sequence). This CDR3 is 14 amino acids long. The germline V and J ends were trimmed by 1 base and 6 bases, with 10 bases remaining between them. The CDR3 region is CASSLDVVRNEQFF. The DNA for the CDR3 is TGTGCCAGCAGCTTAGATGTAGTTCGCAATGAGCAGTTCTTC.

The CDR3 DNA follows: TGTGCCAGCAGCATAAGCGGGACAGGGTCCTACGAGCAGTACTTC. Protein: CASSISGTGSYEQYF. V and J are TRBV11-2 and TRBJ2-7; 9 nucleotides agree with TRBD1. Per germline, CDR1 SGHAT and CDR2 FQNNGV. Germline trimming cut 5 bases from V and 1 base from J; bases unmatched to any gene: 6. CDR3 size: 15 residues.

This chain connects TRBV27 to TRBJ2-2; 9 positions match TRBD2. The germline gives CDR1 MNHEY, CDR2 SMNVEV (reference sequence). With 6 bases clipped from V and 4 bases from J, the junction kept 9 bases outside the gene matches. CDR3 length: 16 amino acids. The CDR3 region is CASRPRLTSGTGELFF. In nucleotides, the CDR3 is TGTGCCAGCAGACCCCGCCTGACTAGCGGCACCGGGGAGCTGTTTTTT.

The genes are TRBV1 and TRBJ2-1; the D call of TRBD2 is as the table states it, not checked on the DNA. TRBV1 represents a pseudogene. The CDR3 consists of 16 residues. Here the CDR3 reads CTSSQRLASSYNEQFF. The CDR3 DNA reads TGCACCAGCAGCCAGAGACTAGCCAGCTCCTACAATGAGCAGTTCTTC.